This entry lists 21 T cell receptor beta chains sequenced from one sample in a study of Ad26.COV2.S vaccination and SARS-CoV-2 variants. Sequencing used immunoSEQ multiplex PCR; TCRdb keeps in-frame clones, though not all of them. Here the sample spans around 400,000 clones, 80% to 95% being singletons. Described treatment: around 19 received Ad26.COV2.S at low or high dose, single or two shots; 5 received placebo; per-sample allocation not given. Vaccine and placebo recipients were sampled on day 63 after the first injection. Here the sequenced sample was peripheral blood, taken in a trial of Ad26.COV2.S vaccine versus placebo. The receptors stem from a person aged 18 to 65 who received the Ad26.COV2.S COVID-19 vaccine or a placebo.

The chain joins TRBV5-1 to TRBJ2-7; D gene ambiguous. The CDR3 runs to 14 residues. Trimming stripped 4 bases from V and 3 bases from J, with 14 bases between. Germline V gene lookup returns CDR1 SGHRS and CDR2 YFSETQ. The CDR3 here is CASSTQTENYEQYF. For the CDR3, the DNA is TGCGCCAGCAGCACCCAAACAGAAAACTACGAGCAGTACTTC.

The chain couples TRBV28 to TRBJ1-1, with D unclear. Between the trimmed V and J ends, which lost 5 bases and 1 base, there was a span of 14 bases. CDR1 and CDR2 from the germline V gene are MDHEN and SYDVKM. This CDR3 has 15 residues. The CDR3 here is CASSPSSPENTEAFF. The CDR3 bases are TGTGCCAGCAGTCCCTCGAGTCCAGAGAACACTGAAGCTTTCTTT. Based on the CDR3 plus reference TRBV28 and TRBJ1-1, the full variable domain is DVKVTQSSRYLVKRTGEKVFLECVQDMDHENMFWYRQDPGLGLRLIYFSYDVKMKEKGDIPEGYSVSREKKERFSLILESASTNQTSMYLCASSPSSPENTEAFFGQGTRLTVV.

CDR3 nucleotide sequence: TGTGCCAGCAGTGAAGATGAGGGTAATGAAAAACTGTTTTTT. Translating it yields CASSEDEGNEKLFF. The V gene is TRBV2, the J gene TRBJ1-4; no firm D call. Germline CDR1 is SNHLY and CDR2 is FYNNEI. The CDR3 covers 14 residues. Trimming took off 1 base at V and 4 bases at J, with 7 bases between the two ends.

The gene calls are TRBV30 and TRBJ2-7, with no clear D. Germline V gene sequence: CDR1 GTSNPN, CDR2 SVGIG (reference sequence). This CDR3 is 13 amino acids long. V was trimmed by 2 bases and J by 3 bases, leaving 11 bases between them. The CDR3 DNA sequence: TGTGCCTGGAGTCCATTAACAAACTACGAGCAGTACTTC. Residues: CAWSPLTNYEQYF.

The chain is built from TRBV19 and TRBJ2-1; D ambiguous. The V end was cut by 5 bases, the J end by 10 bases, with 24 bases between. The CDR3 extends over 16 amino acids. The germline V gene encodes CDR1 LNHDA and CDR2 SQIVND (reference sequence). This CDR3 reads CASSASGPQAGSEQFF. The CDR3 coding sequence is TGTGCCAGTAGTGCCTCCGGGCCGCAAGCCGGGTCAGAGCAGTTCTTC.

The rearrangement links TRBV24-1 to TRBJ1-6, with TRBD1 as a possible D gene (5 bases). Trimming removed 3 bases from V and 10 bases from J, with 9 bases in between. CDR3 size: 13 residues. Per germline, CDR1 KGHDR and CDR2 SFDVKD. DNA for the CDR3: TGTGCCACCAGTGATGGGGGGGGGTCACCCCTCCACTTT. Its translation is CATSDGGGSPLHF.

The J gene is TRBJ2-7, the V gene TRBV27; unclear D gene. The V end lost 2 bases, the J end lost 3 bases, and 8 bases lay between the germline ends. CDR1 MNHEY and CDR2 SMNVEV come from the germline V gene (reference sequence). The CDR3 covers 13 residues. CDR3: CASSLKYSYEQYF. The CDR3 nucleotides read TGTGCCAGCAGTTTAAAATACAGCTACGAGCAGTACTTC.

The CDR3 spells CASSQDRVLNSPLHF. In DNA, the CDR3 is TGCGCCAGCAGCCAAGATCGAGTCTTAAATTCACCCCTCCACTTT. The rearrangement links TRBV4-3 to TRBJ1-6; no clear D. The CDR3 covers 15 residues. Germline assignment: CDR1 LGHNA and CDR2 YSLEER. V was pared by 0 bases and J by 7 bases, with 10 bases between.

V gene TRBV4-3 combines with J gene TRBJ2-6; D not resolved. Trimming removed 0 bases at V and 0 bases at J, with 6 bases between. Per germline, CDR1 LGHNA and CDR2 YSLEER. This CDR3 has 16 residues. The CDR3 sequence: CASSQEGYSGANVLTF. In DNA form, the CDR3 reads TGCGCCAGCAGCCAAGAGGGATACTCTGGGGCCAACGTCCTGACTTTC.

This sequence joins TRBV5-6 and TRBJ2-1, with D unresolved. The CDR3 loop spans 16 amino acids. Between the trimmed V and J ends, which lost 2 bases and 0 bases, there was a span of 12 bases. Germline V gene lookup returns CDR1 SGHDT and CDR2 YYEEEE. The CDR3 spells CASSFQAMSSYNEQFF. DNA of the CDR3: TGTGCCAGCAGCTTCCAGGCGATGAGCTCCTACAATGAGCAGTTCTTC.

The genes are TRBV3-1 (or the pseudogene TRBV3-2) and TRBJ2-1; the D is unclear. There are 15 residues in the CDR3. CDR1 and CDR2 from the germline V gene are LGHDT and YNNKEL (reference sequence). With 1 base removed from V and 0 bases from J, the gap between germline ends came to 7 bases. CDR3 DNA sequence: TGTGCCAGCAGCCAAGTACTGAGCTCCTACAATGAGCAGTTCTTC. Protein: CASSQVLSSYNEQFF.

CDR3 protein: CASSSSMRPGKLFF. The DNA of the CDR3 is TGTGCCAGCAGTTCGAGCATGCGACCTGGAAAACTGTTTTTT. The V and J genes are TRBV27 and TRBJ1-4; D is unclear. Germline values: CDR1 MNHEY, CDR2 SMNVEV (reference sequence). V was trimmed by 4 bases and J by 10 bases, leaving 16 bases between them. CDR3 length: 14 residues. Variable domain in full (rest from reference TRBV27 and TRBJ1-4): EAQVTQNPRYLITVTGKKLTVTCSQNMNHEYMSWYRQDPGLGLRQIYYSMNVEVTDKGDVPEGYKVSRKEKRNFPLILESPSPNQTSLYFCASSSSMRPGKLFFGSGTQLSVL.

The V and J genes are TRBV2 and TRBJ1-6; TRBD1 aligns across 9 bases. This CDR3 contains 15 residues. Trimming cost V 4 bases and J 6 bases; bases outside gene matches: 4. Germline V gene sequence: CDR1 SNHLY, CDR2 FYNNEI. The CDR3 loop is CASSAVGQGNSPLHF. CDR3 bases: TGTGCCAGCAGTGCCGTGGGACAGGGTAATTCACCCCTCCACTTT.

The chain combines TRBV20-1 with TRBJ2-5; 9 nucleotides line up with TRBD2. Germline V gives CDR1 DFQATT, CDR2 SNEGSKA (reference sequence). With 3 bases clipped from V and 5 bases from J, the junction kept 7 bases outside the gene matches. The CDR3 spans 14 residues. The CDR3 sequence is CSASPAGGRETQYF. The CDR3 bases are TGCAGTGCTAGTCCAGCGGGAGGCCGGGAGACCCAGTACTTC.

The V gene is TRBV28, the J gene TRBJ1-5, with D tentatively TRBD1 (5 bases). Deletions cut 8 bases from V and 0 bases from J, with 14 bases between. This CDR3 spans 15 amino acids. CDR1 is MDHEN, CDR2 SYDVKM, per germline. As DNA, the CDR3 is TGTGCCAGCGCTCCGGGGGACCTTAGCAATCAGCCCCAGCATTTT. This encodes CASAPGDLSNQPQHF.

This clone was recorded a few times. The chain employs TRBV27 and TRBJ1-5, with a weak D call TRBD1 (6 bases). Trimming shortened V by 4 bases and J by 7 bases, and 20 bases separated the two germline ends. This CDR3 comprises 16 residues. Germline-derived CDR1 and CDR2 are MNHEY and SMNVEV (reference sequence). The CDR3 DNA reads as TGTGCCAGCAGTTACAGGACAGTTCAAGGAATCCAGCCCCAGCATTTT. Its protein product is CASSYRTVQGIQPQHF.

The chain couples TRBV6-2 or TRBV6-3 to TRBJ2-7, with TRBD1 identical over 7 bases. V shed 6 bases, J shed 3 bases, and the junction held 11 bases outside the gene matches. CDR1 is MNHEY and CDR2 is SVGEGT in the germline V gene. The CDR3 extends over 15 amino acids. The CDR3 loop is CASSQGTDLYYEQYF. As DNA, the CDR3 is TGTGCCAGCAGCCAAGGGACAGACTTATACTACGAGCAGTACTTC.

The V call is TRBV7-2, the J call TRBJ2-3, with D uncertain. The V gene's germline CDR1 is SGHTA and CDR2 FQGNSA. The V gene lost 5 bases and the J gene lost 2 bases, with 8 bases spanning the gap. The CDR3 extends over 13 amino acids. The CDR3 sequence is CASSLGYTDTQYF. CDR3 sequence (DNA): TGTGCCAGCAGCCTAGGGTACACAGATACGCAGTATTTT.

The chain joins TRBV16 to TRBJ1-3; D unresolved. The ends were cut back, 0 bases at V and 0 bases at J, with 9 bases in the middle. CDR1 is KGHSY and CDR2 is FQNENV in the germline V gene. The CDR3 consists of 16 residues. The CDR3 spells CASSQSAGVSGNTIYF. In DNA form, the CDR3 reads TGTGCCAGCAGCCAATCAGCGGGTGTCTCTGGAAACACCATATATTTT. The full variable domain, completed using reference TRBV16 and TRBJ1-3, is GEEVAQTPKHLVRGEGQKAKLYCAPIKGHSYVFWYQQVLKNEFKFLISFQNENVFDETGMPKERFSAKCLPNSPCSLEIQATKLEDSAVYFCASSQSAGVSGNTIYFGEGSWLTVV.

This clone was seen only once. The chain recombines TRBV30 with TRBJ1-5; D is uncertain. With 1 base removed from V and 5 bases from J, the gap between germline ends came to 9 bases. This CDR3 has 13 residues. The germline V gene has CDR1 GTSNPN and CDR2 SVGIG (reference sequence). The CDR3 loop is CAWSGGKDQPQHF. The CDR3 DNA is TGTGCCTGGAGTGGTGGGAAGGATCAGCCCCAGCATTTT.

This clone appeared once. The rearrangement links TRBV6-6 to TRBJ2-2; no definite D call. The CDR3 extends over 14 amino acids. The ends were cut back, 6 bases at V and 0 bases at J, with 8 bases in the middle. Germline CDR1 MNHNY, CDR2 SVGAGI (reference sequence). The CDR3 sequence: CASSPVTNTGELFF. The DNA of the CDR3 is TGTGCCAGCAGCCCTGTGACGAACACCGGGGAGCTGTTTTTT.